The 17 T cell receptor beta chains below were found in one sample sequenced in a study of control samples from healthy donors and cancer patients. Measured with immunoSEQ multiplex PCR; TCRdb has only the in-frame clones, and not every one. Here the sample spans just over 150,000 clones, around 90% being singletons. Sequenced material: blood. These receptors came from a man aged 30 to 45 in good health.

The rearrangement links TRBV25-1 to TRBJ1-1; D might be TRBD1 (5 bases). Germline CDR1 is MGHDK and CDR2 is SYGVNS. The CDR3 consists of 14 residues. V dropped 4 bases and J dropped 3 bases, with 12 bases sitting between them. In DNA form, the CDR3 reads TGTGCCAGCAGTGGATTAAAAGGGGACACTGAAGCTTTCTTT. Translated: CASSGLKGDTEAFF.

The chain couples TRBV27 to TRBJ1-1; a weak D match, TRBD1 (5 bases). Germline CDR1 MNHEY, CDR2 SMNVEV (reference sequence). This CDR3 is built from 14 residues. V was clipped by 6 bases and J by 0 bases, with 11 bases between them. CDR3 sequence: CASSPGTVNTEAFF. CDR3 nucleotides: TGTGCCAGCAGCCCCGGGACGGTGAACACTGAAGCTTTCTTT.

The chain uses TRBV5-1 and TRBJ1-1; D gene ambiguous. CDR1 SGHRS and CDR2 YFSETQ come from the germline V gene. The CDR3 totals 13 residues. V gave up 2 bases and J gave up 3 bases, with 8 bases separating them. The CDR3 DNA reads TGCGCCAGCAGCTTTGACTCGTACACTGAAGCTTTCTTT. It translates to CASSFDSYTEAFF.

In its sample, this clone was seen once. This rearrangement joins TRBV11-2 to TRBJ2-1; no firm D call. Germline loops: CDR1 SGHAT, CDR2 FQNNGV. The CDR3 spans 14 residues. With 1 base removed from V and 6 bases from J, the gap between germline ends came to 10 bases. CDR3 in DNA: TGTGCCAGCAGCTTAGCGAGGTCTACCAATGAGCAGTTCTTC. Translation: CASSLARSTNEQFF.

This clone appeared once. The chain's CDR3 is CASSPKQGGGYTF. For the CDR3, the DNA is TGTGCCAGCTCACCAAAACAGGGTGGTGGCTACACCTTC. The rearrangement joins TRBV18 to TRBJ1-2, with a tentative D call TRBD1 (6 bases). Germline lookup yields CDR1 KGHSH and CDR2 LQKENI. The V end was cut by 2 bases, the J end by 7 bases, with 11 bases between. CDR3 length: 13 residues.

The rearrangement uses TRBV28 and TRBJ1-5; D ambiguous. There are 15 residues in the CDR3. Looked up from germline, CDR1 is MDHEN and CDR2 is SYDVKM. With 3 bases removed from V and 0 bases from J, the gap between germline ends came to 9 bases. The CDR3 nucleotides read TGTGCCAGCAGTTTTATGGGTTATAGCAATCAGCCCCAGCATTTT. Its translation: CASSFMGYSNQPQHF.

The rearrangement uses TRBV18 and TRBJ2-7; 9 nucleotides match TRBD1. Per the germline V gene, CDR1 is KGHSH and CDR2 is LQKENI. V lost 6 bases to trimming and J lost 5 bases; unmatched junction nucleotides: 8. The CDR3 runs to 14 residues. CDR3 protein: CASSSVGTGNEQYF. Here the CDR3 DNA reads TGTGCCAGCTCCTCGGTGGGGACAGGGAACGAGCAGTACTTC.

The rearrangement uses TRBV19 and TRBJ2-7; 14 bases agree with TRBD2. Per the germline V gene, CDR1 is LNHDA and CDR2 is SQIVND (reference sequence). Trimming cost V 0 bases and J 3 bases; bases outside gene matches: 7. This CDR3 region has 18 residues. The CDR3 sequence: CASSIDLPGTSGSYEQYF. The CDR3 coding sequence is TGTGCCAGTAGTATAGATCTACCCGGGACTAGCGGGAGCTACGAGCAGTACTTC.

This chain's CDR3 is CSARKGVGYTF. Here the CDR3 DNA reads TGCAGTGCCAGGAAAGGGGTTGGCTACACCTTC. The chain couples TRBV20-1 to TRBJ1-2; D may be TRBD1 (5 bases). The ends were cut back, 6 bases at V and 7 bases at J, with 12 bases in the middle. Germline V gives CDR1 DFQATT, CDR2 SNEGSKA (reference sequence). The CDR3 loop spans 11 amino acids.

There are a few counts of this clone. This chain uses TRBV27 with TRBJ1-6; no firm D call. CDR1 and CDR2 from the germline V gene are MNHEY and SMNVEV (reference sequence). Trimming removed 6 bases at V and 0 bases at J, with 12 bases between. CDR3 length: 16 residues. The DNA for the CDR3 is TGTGCCAGCAGGGCCAGTGGAAGCTCCTATAATTCACCCCTCCACTTT. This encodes CASRASGSSYNSPLHF.

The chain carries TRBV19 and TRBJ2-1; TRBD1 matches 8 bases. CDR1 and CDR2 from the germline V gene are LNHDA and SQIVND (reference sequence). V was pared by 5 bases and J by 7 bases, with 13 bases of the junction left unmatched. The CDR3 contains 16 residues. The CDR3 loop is CASSLAQGVRLNEQFF. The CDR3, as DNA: TGTGCCAGTAGTTTAGCACAGGGGGTGCGGTTGAATGAGCAGTTCTTC.

The DNA for the CDR3 is TGTGCCAGCAGCTTATGGGGACAGGGGGCTAGCAATCAGCCCCAGCATTTT. This encodes CASSLWGQGASNQPQHF. The gene calls are TRBV5-4 and TRBJ1-5; 12 bases fit TRBD1. V gave up 2 bases and J gave up 0 bases; unmatched junction bases: 3. Looked up from germline, CDR1 is SGHNT and CDR2 is YYREEE (reference sequence). The CDR3 is made up of 17 amino acids.

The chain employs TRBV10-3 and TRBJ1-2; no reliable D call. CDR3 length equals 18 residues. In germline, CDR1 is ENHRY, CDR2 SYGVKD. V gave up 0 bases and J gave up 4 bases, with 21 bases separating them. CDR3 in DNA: TGTGCCATCAGTGAGTCGGTCATGGGCCAGTCGCTAGGCTATGGCTACACCTTC. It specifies CAISESVMGQSLGYGYTF.

The CDR3 here is CASSPWGGEQYF. The CDR3 DNA follows: TGTGCCAGCAGCCCATGGGGCGGCGAGCAGTACTTC. V usage is TRBV7-6 and J usage is TRBJ2-7; possible D gene TRBD1, 5 bases. V lost 5 bases and J 6 bases, leaving 11 bases between the germline ends. Germline V gene sequence: CDR1 SGHVS, CDR2 FNYEAQ. The CDR3 consists of 12 residues. The complete variable domain, with remaining parts taken from reference TRBV7-6 and TRBJ2-7, reads GAGVSQSPRYKVTKRGQDVALRCDPISGHVSLYWYRQALGQGPEFLTYFNYEAQQDKSGLPNDRFSAERPEGSISTLTIQRTEQRDSAMYRCASSPWGGEQYFGPGTRLTVT.

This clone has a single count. CDR3 sequence: CSASGGTWENEQFF. The CDR3 DNA is TGCAGTGCTAGTGGTGGCACGTGGGAAAATGAGCAGTTCTTC. This rearrangement joins TRBV20-1 to TRBJ2-1, with D hard to call. The CDR3 is 14 amino acids. Germline-derived CDR1 and CDR2 are DFQATT and SNEGSKA (reference sequence). V was trimmed by 3 bases and J by 7 bases, leaving 16 bases between them.

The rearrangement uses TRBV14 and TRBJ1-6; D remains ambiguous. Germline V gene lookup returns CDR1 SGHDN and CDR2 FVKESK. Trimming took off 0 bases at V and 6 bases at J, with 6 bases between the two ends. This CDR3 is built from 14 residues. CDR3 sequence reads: CASSQDYSNSPLHF. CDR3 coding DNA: TGTGCCAGCAGCCAAGACTACAGTAATTCACCCCTCCACTTT.

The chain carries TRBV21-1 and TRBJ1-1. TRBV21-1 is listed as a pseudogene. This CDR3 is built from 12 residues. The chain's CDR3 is CASSKAGAEAFF. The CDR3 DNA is TGTGCCAGCAGCAAAGCAGGCGCTGAAGCTTTCTTT.